This T cell receptor (beta chain) was captured by sequencing in a study of T cells in tuberculosis. Study outcomes and limitations: Active tuberculosis cases were adults; controls were adolescents. GEM motif frequencies gave approximately 70% accuracy; the GMM repertoire gave 80% to 90%.

Each donor contributed 85,000 to 100,000 T cells on average, unsorted. Remarks on this clone: Its target is not known.

Trimming took off 7 bases at V and 2 bases at J, with 12 bases between the two ends. CDR1 is SGHTS and CDR2 is YDEGEE in the germline V gene. The CDR3 is made up of 13 amino acids. Sequencing was performed with immunoSEQ multiplex PCR; in TCRdb, only in-frame clones are kept and a portion is missing. The profile shows more than 35,000 clones, about 94% of them singletons. This TCR was sampled from a donor aged 10 to 29 with latent tuberculosis or without tuberculosis infection. Some clones in this sample may be carry-over from other donors' samples. The chain links TRBV5-8 to TRBJ2-5, with D maybe TRBD1 (6 bases). The material sequenced was PBMCs. The CDR3 is CASDVDRQETQYF. The CDR3 DNA reads as TGTGCCAGCGACGTCGACAGGCAAGAGACCCAGTACTTC.